A single sample is the source of the 25 T cell receptor beta chains below, sequenced in a study. TCRdb redid the calling of the 5' RACE reads with MiXCR, one entry per CDR3 protein. The table shows over 55,000 distinct CDR3 sequences, with about 28% occurring only once. The material sequenced was tumor-infiltrating memory CD4+ T cells sorted from the breast tumor. Subset in this sample: memory CD4+ T cells, CD4+CD45RO+CD25-. All receptors come from a female donor with breast cancer.

The chain is built from TRBV20-1 and TRBJ2-1, with TRBD1 identical over 10 bases. Germline CDR1 is DFQATT and CDR2 is SNEGSKA (reference sequence). The ends lost 7 bases at V and 9 bases at J; junction bases unmatched: 12. The CDR3 length is 14 residues. The CDR3 DNA is TGCAGTGTAACGCGACAGGGGGCGCGAGGTGAGCAGTTCTTC. It yields the protein CSVTRQGARGEQFF.

The chain is built from TRBV6-1 and TRBJ2-7; tentative D call: TRBD1 (6 bases). V was cut by 6 bases and J by 7 bases, with 22 bases left in between. The germline V gene has CDR1 MNHNS and CDR2 SASEGT. The length of the CDR3 is 15 residues. Here the CDR3 DNA reads TGTGCCAGCAGCAACCTACAGGGTATCAAGAGTGAGCAGTACTTC. Its protein product is CASSNLQGIKSEQYF.

This clonotype came up a few times. The J gene is TRBJ2-7, the V gene TRBV6-5; 7 nucleotides agree with TRBD2. V lost 5 bases to trimming and J lost 4 bases; unmatched junction nucleotides: 11. CDR1 is MNHEY, CDR2 SVGAGI, per germline. CDR3 size: 15 residues. CDR3 residues: CASSQRGGKKYEQYF. The DNA of the CDR3 is TGTGCCAGCAGTCAGCGGGGAGGGAAGAAATACGAGCAGTACTTC.

This clonotype has only one observation. The junction differs from germline at one of its ends, possibly a read error. This chain links TRBV5-1 with TRBJ2-5; 7 positions match TRBD1. CDR3 length: 13 amino acids. Germline assignment: CDR1 SGHRS and CDR2 YFSETQ. CDR3 sequence: CASSLDRTETQCF. The CDR3 bases are TGCGCCAGCAGCCTGGACAGGACGGAGACCCAGTGCTTC.

The rearrangement links TRBV2 to TRBJ1-2; the D gene is possibly TRBD1 (5 bases). Germline V gene sequence: CDR1 SNHLY, CDR2 FYNNEI. Trimming cost V 8 bases and J 4 bases, with 11 bases left between them. The CDR3 runs to 12 residues. CDR3 DNA sequence: TGTGCCAGCGGTGCACAGGTCTATGGCTACACCTTC. Its translation: CASGAQVYGYTF.

The CDR3 bases are TGTGCCAGCAGCTTAAACCTAGCGGGAGTCACCGAGCAGTACTTC. It yields the protein CASSLNLAGVTEQYF. The chain carries TRBV7-9 and TRBJ2-7; 10 nucleotides line up with TRBD2. Germline CDR1 reads SEHNR; CDR2 reads FQNEAQ (reference sequence). With V trimmed by 2 bases and J by 6 bases, 7 bases remained unmatched. The CDR3 has 15 residues.

The gene calls are TRBV5-4 and TRBJ2-1; D is possibly TRBD2 (7 bases). The CDR3 runs to 15 residues. Germline CDR1 SGHNT, CDR2 YYREEE (reference sequence). Trimming shortened V by 5 bases and J by 6 bases, and 18 bases separated the two germline ends. The CDR3 spells CASRTGGGALNEQFF. CDR3 sequence (DNA): TGTGCCAGCAGGACAGGAGGGGGGGCTCTCAATGAGCAGTTCTTC.

The chain links TRBV5-1 to TRBJ1-6; no firm D call. V shed 8 bases and J shed 6 bases, with 12 bases lying between them. Germline V gene data show CDR1 as SGHRS and CDR2 as YFSETQ. The CDR3 has 13 amino acids. The CDR3 here is CASTVDGNSPLHF. The CDR3 DNA sequence: TGCGCCAGTACGGTTGACGGTAATTCACCCCTCCACTTT.

The V gene is TRBV5-1, the J gene TRBJ1-1, with TRBD1 as a possible D gene (6 bases). Germline V gene sequence: CDR1 SGHRS, CDR2 YFSETQ. The V end was cut by 2 bases, the J end by 4 bases, with 18 bases between. The CDR3 extends over 16 amino acids. CDR3 DNA sequence: TGCGCCAGCAGCTTTTTGCGGGGGGCCTTCGTCACTGAAGCTTTCTTT. Translated: CASSFLRGAFVTEAFF.

This clonotype has more than one count but fewer than ten. The rearrangement links TRBV5-1 to TRBJ2-3; 7 positions agree with TRBD1. Germline assignment: CDR1 SGHRS and CDR2 YFSETQ. The CDR3 runs 13 residues. V shed 4 bases, J shed 6 bases, and the junction held 5 bases outside the gene matches. Here the CDR3 DNA reads TGCGCCAGCAGCCAACTACAGGGGGATACGCAGTATTTT. It is translated as CASSQLQGDTQYF.

The chain uses TRBV6-2 or TRBV6-3 and TRBJ2-7, with D unclear. From germline, CDR1 is MNHEY and CDR2 SVGEGT. The CDR3 covers 12 residues. The V end lost 5 bases, the J end lost 9 bases, and 14 bases lay between the germline ends. The CDR3 here is CASSGDSHVQYF. In DNA form, the CDR3 reads TGTGCCAGCAGTGGGGATAGCCACGTGCAGTACTTC.

The chain is built from TRBV29-1 and TRBJ2-1; TRBD2 aligns across 14 bases. CDR1 and CDR2 from the germline V gene are SQVTM and ANQGSEA. The CDR3 sequence is 13 residues long. The trim removed 7 bases at V and 12 bases at J, leaving 8 bases unmatched. The CDR3 DNA sequence: TGCAGCGCCGGGACTAGCGGGAGAAGCAGGCAGTTCTTC. Translating it yields CSAGTSGRSRQFF.

The gene calls are TRBV4-1 and TRBJ2-5; D is tentatively TRBD1 or TRBD2 (5 bases each). V lost 0 bases to trimming and J lost 5 bases, with 10 bases between them. Germline CDR1 MGHRA, CDR2 YSYEKL. This CDR3 has 14 residues. As DNA, the CDR3 is TGCGCCAGCAGCCAAGATGGGGGAGCGGAGACCCAGTACTTC. Residues: CASSQDGGAETQYF.

The V gene is TRBV20-1, the J gene TRBJ2-5, with a weak D call TRBD2 (6 bases). Trimming removed 3 bases from V and 3 bases from J, with 8 bases in between. The length of the CDR3 is 12 residues. Looked up from germline, CDR1 is DFQATT and CDR2 is SNEGSKA (reference sequence). The CDR3 nucleotides read TGCAGTGCTAGTCTAGCGAAAGAGACCCAGTACTTC. This encodes CSASLAKETQYF.

This rearrangement joins TRBV27 to TRBJ1-5; D is uncertain. CDR1 MNHEY and CDR2 SMNVEV come from the germline V gene (reference sequence). V was pared by 3 bases and J by 7 bases, with 10 bases between. The CDR3 totals 13 residues. The DNA of the CDR3 is TGTGCCAGCAGTTTCAAAGGTGGACAGCCCCAGCATTTT. Protein product: CASSFKGGQPQHF.

This chain joins TRBV6-5 and TRBJ2-5, with TRBD2 matching over 8 bases. The CDR3 is 15 residues long. V gave up 5 bases and J gave up 5 bases; unmatched junction bases: 10. Germline lookup yields CDR1 MNHEY and CDR2 SVGAGI. The CDR3 is CASSPSGGAFETQYF. CDR3 sequence (DNA): TGTGCCAGCAGTCCTTCGGGGGGGGCTTTTGAGACCCAGTACTTC.

The chain is built from TRBV5-1 and TRBJ2-5; 10 nucleotides line up with TRBD1. Germline CDR1 SGHRS, CDR2 YFSETQ. CDR3 length: 16 amino acids. V lost 2 bases, J lost 5 bases, and 9 bases stayed unmatched. The CDR3 sequence: CASSFTGDRGSETQYF. The CDR3 DNA follows: TGCGCCAGCAGCTTTACCGGGGACAGGGGATCTGAGACCCAGTACTTC.

The chain joins TRBV7-9 to TRBJ1-5; TRBD1 might be the D (6 bases). Germline V CDR1 and CDR2: SEHNR, FQNEAQ (reference sequence). The CDR3 sequence is 14 residues long. Trimming shortened V by 5 bases and J by 1 base, and 9 bases separated the two germline ends. CDR3 sequence reads: CASSQQGSNQPQHF. The DNA for the CDR3 is TGTGCCAGCAGCCAACAGGGCAGCAATCAGCCCCAGCATTTT.

In its sample, this clonotype ranks as medium-sized (0.01 to 0.1%). The chain recombines TRBV5-1 with TRBJ2-2; D remains unclear. CDR1 SGHRS and CDR2 YFSETQ come from the germline V gene. The CDR3 has 14 residues. Trimming cost V 2 bases and J 1 base, with 6 bases left between them. CDR3 bases: TGCGCCAGCAGCTTAGGTCAGAACACCGGGGAGCTGTTTTTT. Residues: CASSLGQNTGELFF.

As to this clonotype: Germline is not matched at one junction end, which may reflect a read error. V usage is TRBV7-3 and J usage is TRBJ2-2, with 7 positions matching TRBD2. Germline CDR1 is SGHTA and CDR2 is FQGTGA. The CDR3 extends over 9 amino acids. The CDR3, as DNA: TGTGCCAGCAGCCAAGGCGGGGGTTTT. Translation: CASSQGGGF.

This clonotype has only a few counts. The V and J genes are TRBV6-2 or TRBV6-3 and TRBJ2-1; no definite D call. Germline V gene lookup returns CDR1 MNHEY and CDR2 SVGEGT. CDR3 length equals 8 residues. The V and J ends lost 11 bases and 6 bases respectively, with 2 bases between them. The CDR3 loop reads CAPNEQFF. The CDR3 nucleotides read TGTGCCCCCAATGAGCAGTTCTTC.

The V call is TRBV6-2 or TRBV6-3, the J call TRBJ2-1; no definite D call. CDR3 length: 16 residues. Germline loops: CDR1 MNHEY, CDR2 SVGEGT. Trimming pared 3 bases from V and 0 bases from J, leaving 12 bases between. CDR3 DNA: TGTGCCAGCAGTTATCCCCCCCGTCCCTCCTACAATGAGCAGTTCTTC. It codes for CASSYPPRPSYNEQFF.

The V gene is TRBV28, the J gene TRBJ1-1; 7 bases fit TRBD1. The CDR3 runs 12 residues. Trimming removed 8 bases from V and 6 bases from J; junction bases left unmatched: 6. The germline V gene has CDR1 MDHEN and CDR2 SYDVKM. This chain's CDR3 is CASETGRAEAFF. The CDR3, as DNA: TGTGCCAGCGAGACAGGGCGAGCTGAAGCTTTCTTT. Together with reference TRBV28 and TRBJ1-1, the CDR3 gives the full variable domain: DVKVTQSSRYLVKRTGEKVFLECVQDMDHENMFWYRQDPGLGLRLIYFSYDVKMKEKGDIPEGYSVSREKKERFSLILESASTNQTSMYLCASETGRAEAFFGQGTRLTVV.

This clonotype was picked up a small number of times. V is TRBV12-3 or TRBV12-4 and J is TRBJ1-3; 10 bases are a match to TRBD1. V was pared by 2 bases and J by 3 bases, with 7 bases of the junction left unmatched. This CDR3 spans 17 amino acids. CDR3 protein: CASSLRQGARLGNTIYF. Here the CDR3 DNA reads TGTGCCAGCAGTTTACGACAGGGGGCTCGCCTTGGAAACACCATATATTTT.

CDR3 coding DNA: TGCGCCAGCAGCGTCACCGGGACTAGCCTAATCCGGGAGCTGTTTTTT. Encoded protein: CASSVTGTSLIRELFF. This chain joins TRBV5-1 and TRBJ2-2, with 9 bases lining up with TRBD2. The germline V gene has CDR1 SGHRS and CDR2 YFSETQ. The CDR3 consists of 16 residues. The V segment lost 4 bases and the J segment 9 bases; nucleotides outside the gene matches: 13.